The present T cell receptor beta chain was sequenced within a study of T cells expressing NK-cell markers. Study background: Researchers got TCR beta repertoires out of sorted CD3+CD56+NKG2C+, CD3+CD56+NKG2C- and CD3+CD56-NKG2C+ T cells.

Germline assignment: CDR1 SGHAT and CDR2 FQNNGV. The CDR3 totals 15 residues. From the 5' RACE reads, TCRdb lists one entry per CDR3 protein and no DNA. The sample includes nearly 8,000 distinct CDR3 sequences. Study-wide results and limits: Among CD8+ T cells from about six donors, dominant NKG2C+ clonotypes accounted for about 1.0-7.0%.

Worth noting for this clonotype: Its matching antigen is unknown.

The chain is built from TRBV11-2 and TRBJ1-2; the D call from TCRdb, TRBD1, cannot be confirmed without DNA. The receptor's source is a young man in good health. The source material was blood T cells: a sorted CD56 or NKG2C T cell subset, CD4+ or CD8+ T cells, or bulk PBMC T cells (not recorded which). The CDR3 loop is CASSLDRQGSYGYTF.